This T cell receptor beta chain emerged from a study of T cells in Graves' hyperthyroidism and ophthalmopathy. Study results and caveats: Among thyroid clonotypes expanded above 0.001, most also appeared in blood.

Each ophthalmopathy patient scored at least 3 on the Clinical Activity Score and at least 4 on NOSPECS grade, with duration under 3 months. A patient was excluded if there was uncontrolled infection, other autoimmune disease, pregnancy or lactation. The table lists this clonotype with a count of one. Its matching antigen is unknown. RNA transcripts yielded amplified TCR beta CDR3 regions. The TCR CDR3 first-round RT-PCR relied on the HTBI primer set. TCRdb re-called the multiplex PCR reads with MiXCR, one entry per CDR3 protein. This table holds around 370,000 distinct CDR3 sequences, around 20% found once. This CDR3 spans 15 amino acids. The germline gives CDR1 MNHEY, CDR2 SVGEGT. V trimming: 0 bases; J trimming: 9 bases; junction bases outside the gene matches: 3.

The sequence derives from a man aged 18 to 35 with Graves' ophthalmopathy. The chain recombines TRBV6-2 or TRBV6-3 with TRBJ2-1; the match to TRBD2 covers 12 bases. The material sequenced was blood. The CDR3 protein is CASSYSLAGGGEQFF. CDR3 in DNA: TGTGCCAGCAGTTACTCACTAGCGGGGGGCGGTGAGCAGTTCTTC.